This TCR beta chain was recovered during a study of T cell repertoires in cytomegalovirus infection. Study-wide context: Both a matching HLA type and CMV infection were indicated by public TCR beta signatures.

In its sample, this clonotype was seen a few times. Its specificity is unknown. In TCRdb, the reads were re-called with MiXCR into one record per CDR3 protein. Among some 390,000 distinct CDR3 sequences listed, approximately 18% were seen once. V lost 1 base and J 2 bases, leaving 7 bases between the germline ends. The CDR3 is 13 residues long. Germline CDR1 is DFQATT and CDR2 is SNEGSKA (reference sequence). Overall study findings and caveats: Ex vivo responses were dominated by HLA-C-restricted CMV-specific TCR beta clonotypes. CMV carriers having the relevant HLA were flagged by cumulative public TCR beta family frequency.

The chain couples TRBV20-1 to TRBJ2-3, with a tentative D call TRBD2 (5 bases). Material: PBMCs. This receptor was obtained from a human donor in good health (CMV status not recorded). Some clones in this sample may be carry-over from other donors' samples. This CDR3 reads CSARAGNTDTQYF. The CDR3 DNA is TGCAGTGCTAGAGCGGGGAACACAGATACGCAGTATTTT.